These 2 T cell receptor beta chains were sequenced from one sample in a study of HIV-infected patients and healthy controls. No cell fractionation was done, so the repertoire covers all unsorted peripheral blood T cells. Alpha and beta constant-region primers primed reverse transcription of approximately 460 ng RNA. Alpha and beta chain libraries were made separately by chain-specific third strand synthesis with multiplexing indices. Using its own MiXCR run on the 5' RACE reads, TCRdb lists one record per CDR3 protein. The sample lists 5,000 or so distinct CDR3 sequences; around 8% were seen once. The specimen comprised blood, sampled before antiretroviral therapy. The origin of the receptors is an adult with HIV infection.

This clonotype is medium-sized by share. The chain has TRBV12-3 or TRBV12-4 and TRBJ2-1; D perhaps matches TRBD1 (5 bases). The CDR3 length is 12 residues. The V and J ends lost 5 bases and 9 bases respectively, with 11 bases between them. CDR3 sequence: CASSPRQTEQFF. For the CDR3, the DNA is TGTGCCAGCAGTCCCCGACAGACTGAGCAGTTCTTC.

This clonotype ranks as medium-sized. The J gene is TRBJ2-3, the V gene TRBV6-4, with 9 bases aligning to TRBD2. The V segment lost 6 bases and the J segment 3 bases; nucleotides outside the gene matches: 7. The germline gives CDR1 MRHNA, CDR2 SNTAGT. The CDR3 is made up of 15 amino acids. CDR3 sequence (DNA): TGTGCCAGCAGCCTAGTTCTAGCGGGGACAGATACGCAGTATTTT. Translation gives CASSLVLAGTDTQYF.